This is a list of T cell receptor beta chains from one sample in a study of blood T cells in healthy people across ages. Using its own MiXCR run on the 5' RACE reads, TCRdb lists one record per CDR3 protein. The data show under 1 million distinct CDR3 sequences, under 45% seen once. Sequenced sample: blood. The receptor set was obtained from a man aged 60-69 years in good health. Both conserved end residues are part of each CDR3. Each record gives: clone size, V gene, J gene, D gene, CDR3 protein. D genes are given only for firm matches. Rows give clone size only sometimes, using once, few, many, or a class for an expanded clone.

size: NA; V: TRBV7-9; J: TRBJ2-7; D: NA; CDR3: CASSWGDKSYNEQYF
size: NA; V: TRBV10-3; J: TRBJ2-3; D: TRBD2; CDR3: CAIGAGTRSGTAQYF
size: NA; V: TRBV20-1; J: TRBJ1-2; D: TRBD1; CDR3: CSAQPGPGTGSYGYTF
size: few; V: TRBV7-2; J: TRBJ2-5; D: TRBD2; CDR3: CASSSHLAAAQYF
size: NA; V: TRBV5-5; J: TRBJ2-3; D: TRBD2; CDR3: CASSLVGGNTDTQYF
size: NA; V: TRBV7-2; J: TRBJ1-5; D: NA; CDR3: CASSHPGGNQPQHF
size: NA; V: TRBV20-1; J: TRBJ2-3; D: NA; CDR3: CSASADSSTDTQYF
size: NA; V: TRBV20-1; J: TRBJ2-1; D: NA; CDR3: CSARVGKAGRHNEQFF
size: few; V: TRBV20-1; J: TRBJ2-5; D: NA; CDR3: CSARAPDQETQYF
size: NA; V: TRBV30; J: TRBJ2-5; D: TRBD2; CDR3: CAWSQTSGEETQYF
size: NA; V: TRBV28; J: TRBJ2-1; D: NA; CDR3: CATRPSLAGMSEQFF
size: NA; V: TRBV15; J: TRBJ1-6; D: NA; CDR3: CATSRVTGSPLHF
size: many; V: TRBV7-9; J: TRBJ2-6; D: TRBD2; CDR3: CASSRTSGGSGANVLTF
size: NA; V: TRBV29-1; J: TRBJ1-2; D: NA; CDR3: CSVSIGDYGYTF
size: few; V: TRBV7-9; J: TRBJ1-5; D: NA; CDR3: CASSVGMNQPQHF
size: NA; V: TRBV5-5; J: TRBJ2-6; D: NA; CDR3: CASSSGTVYSGANVLTF
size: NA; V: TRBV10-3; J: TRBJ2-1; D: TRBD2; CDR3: CATTGTSPHEQFF
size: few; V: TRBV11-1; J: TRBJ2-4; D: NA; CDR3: CASSLGQARGAKNIQYF
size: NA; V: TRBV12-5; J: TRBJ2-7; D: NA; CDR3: CASGLHLGDEQYF
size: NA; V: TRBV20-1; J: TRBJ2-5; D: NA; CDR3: CSAYYPGEETQYF
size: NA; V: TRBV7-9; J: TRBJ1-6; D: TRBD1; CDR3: CASSLGGQGGSPLHF
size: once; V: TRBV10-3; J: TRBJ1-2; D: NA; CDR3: CAISEGAKFYSYTF
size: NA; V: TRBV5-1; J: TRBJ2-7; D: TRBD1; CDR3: CASRGTGTGAPRSYEQYF
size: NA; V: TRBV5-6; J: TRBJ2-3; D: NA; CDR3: CASSLGVSRTDTQYF
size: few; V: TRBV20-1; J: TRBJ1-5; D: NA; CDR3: CSGTENSNQPQHF
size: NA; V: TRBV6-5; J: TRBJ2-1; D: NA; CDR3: CASSPHKSSYNEQFF
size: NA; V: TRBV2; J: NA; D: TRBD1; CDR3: CASSRTGSWETQYF
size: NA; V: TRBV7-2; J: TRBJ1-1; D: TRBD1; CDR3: CASSARQGNTEAFF